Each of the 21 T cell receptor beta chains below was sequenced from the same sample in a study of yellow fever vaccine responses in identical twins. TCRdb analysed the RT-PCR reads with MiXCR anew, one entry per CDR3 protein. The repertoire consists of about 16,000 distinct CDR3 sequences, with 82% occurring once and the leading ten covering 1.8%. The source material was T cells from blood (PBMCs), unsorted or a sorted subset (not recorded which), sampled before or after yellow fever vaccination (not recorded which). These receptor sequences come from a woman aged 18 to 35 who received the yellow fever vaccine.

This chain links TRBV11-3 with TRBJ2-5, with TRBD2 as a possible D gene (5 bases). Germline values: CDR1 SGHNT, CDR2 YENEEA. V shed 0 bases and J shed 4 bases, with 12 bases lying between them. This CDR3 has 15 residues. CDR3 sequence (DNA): TGTGCCAGCAGCTTAGAGAGGGTAGGGCTAGAGACCCAGTACTTC. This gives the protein CASSLERVGLETQYF. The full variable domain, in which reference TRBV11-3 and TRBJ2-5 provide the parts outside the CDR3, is EAGVVQSPRYKIIEKKQPVAFWCNPISGHNTLYWYLQNLGQGPELLIRYENEEAVDDSQLPKDRFSAERLKGVDSTLKIQPAELGDSAVYLCASSLERVGLETQYFGPGTRLLVL.

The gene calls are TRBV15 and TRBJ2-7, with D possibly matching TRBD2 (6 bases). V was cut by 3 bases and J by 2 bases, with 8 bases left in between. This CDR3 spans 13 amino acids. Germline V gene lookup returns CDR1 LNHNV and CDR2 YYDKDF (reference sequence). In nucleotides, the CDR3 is TGTGCCACCAGCAGGCGGGGCCCCTACGAGCAGTACTTC. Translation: CATSRRGPYEQYF.

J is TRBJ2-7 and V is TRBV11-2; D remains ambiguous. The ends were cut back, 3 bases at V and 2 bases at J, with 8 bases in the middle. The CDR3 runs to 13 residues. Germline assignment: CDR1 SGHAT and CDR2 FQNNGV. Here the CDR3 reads CASSFTTAYEQYF. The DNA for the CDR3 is TGTGCCAGCAGCTTTACTACTGCCTACGAGCAGTACTTC.

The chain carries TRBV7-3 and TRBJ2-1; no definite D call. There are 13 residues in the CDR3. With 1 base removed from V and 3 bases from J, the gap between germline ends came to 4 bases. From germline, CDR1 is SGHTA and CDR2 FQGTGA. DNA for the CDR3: TGTGCCAGCAGCTTAAACAACTACAATGAGCAGTTCTTC. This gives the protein CASSLNNYNEQFF.

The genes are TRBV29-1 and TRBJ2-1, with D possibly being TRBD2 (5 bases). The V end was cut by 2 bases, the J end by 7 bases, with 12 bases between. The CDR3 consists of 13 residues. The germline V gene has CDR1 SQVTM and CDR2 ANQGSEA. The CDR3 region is CSVEPGGSNEQFF. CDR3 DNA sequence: TGCAGCGTTGAACCTGGCGGGTCAAATGAGCAGTTCTTC.

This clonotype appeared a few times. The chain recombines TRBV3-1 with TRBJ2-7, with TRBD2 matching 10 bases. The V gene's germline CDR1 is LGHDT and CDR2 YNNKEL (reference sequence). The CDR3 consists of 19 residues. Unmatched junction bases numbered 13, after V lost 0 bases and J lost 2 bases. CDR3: CASSQEMPSGSPHPYEQYF. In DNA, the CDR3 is TGTGCCAGCAGCCAAGAAATGCCTAGCGGGAGCCCACACCCCTACGAGCAGTACTTC.

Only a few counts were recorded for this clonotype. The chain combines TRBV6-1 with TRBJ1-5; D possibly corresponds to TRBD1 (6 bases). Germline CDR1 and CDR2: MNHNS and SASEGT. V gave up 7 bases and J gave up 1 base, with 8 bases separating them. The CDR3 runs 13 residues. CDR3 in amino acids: CASKTGSNQPQHF. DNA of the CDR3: TGTGCCAGCAAAACAGGGAGCAATCAGCCCCAGCATTTT.

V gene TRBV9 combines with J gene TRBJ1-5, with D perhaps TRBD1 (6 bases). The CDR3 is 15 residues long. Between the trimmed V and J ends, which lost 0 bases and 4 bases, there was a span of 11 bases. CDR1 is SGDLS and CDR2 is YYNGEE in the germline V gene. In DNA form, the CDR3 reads TGTGCCAGCAGCGTAGGACAGGAGGCAAATCAGCCCCAGCATTTT. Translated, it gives CASSVGQEANQPQHF.

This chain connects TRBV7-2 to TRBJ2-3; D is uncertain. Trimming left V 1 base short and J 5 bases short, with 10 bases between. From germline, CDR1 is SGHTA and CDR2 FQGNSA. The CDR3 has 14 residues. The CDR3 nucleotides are TGTGCCAGCAGCTTAGGGCAGCTAGAAGATACGCAGTATTTT. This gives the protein CASSLGQLEDTQYF.

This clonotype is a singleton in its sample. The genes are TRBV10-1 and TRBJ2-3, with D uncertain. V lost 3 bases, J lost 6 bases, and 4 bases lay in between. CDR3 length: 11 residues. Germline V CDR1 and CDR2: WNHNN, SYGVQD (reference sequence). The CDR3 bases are TGCGCCAGCAGTGATAGGGATACGCAGTATTTT. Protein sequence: CASSDRDTQYF.

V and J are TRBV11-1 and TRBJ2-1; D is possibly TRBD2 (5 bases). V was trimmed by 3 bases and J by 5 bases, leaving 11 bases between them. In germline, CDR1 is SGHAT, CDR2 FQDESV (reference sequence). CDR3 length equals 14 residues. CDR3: CASSFRGPDNEQFF. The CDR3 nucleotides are TGTGCCAGCAGCTTCCGAGGGCCCGACAATGAGCAGTTCTTC.

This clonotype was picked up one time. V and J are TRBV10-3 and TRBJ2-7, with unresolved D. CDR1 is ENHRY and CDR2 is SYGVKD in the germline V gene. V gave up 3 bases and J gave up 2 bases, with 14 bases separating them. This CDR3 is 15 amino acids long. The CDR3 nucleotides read TGTGCCATCAGTGAAGGTCGTAATTTTCCCTACGAGCAGTACTTC. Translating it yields CAISEGRNFPYEQYF.

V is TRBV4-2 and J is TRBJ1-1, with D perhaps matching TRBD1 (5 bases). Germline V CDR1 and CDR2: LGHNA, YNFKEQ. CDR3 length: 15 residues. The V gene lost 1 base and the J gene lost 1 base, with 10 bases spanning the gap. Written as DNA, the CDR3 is TGTGCCAGCAGCCAAGGGCCGACAGCGAACACTGAAGCTTTCTTT. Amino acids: CASSQGPTANTEAFF.

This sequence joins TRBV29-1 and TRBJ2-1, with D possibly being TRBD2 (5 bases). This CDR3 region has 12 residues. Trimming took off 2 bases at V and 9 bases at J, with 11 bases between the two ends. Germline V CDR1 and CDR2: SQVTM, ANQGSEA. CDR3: CSVEWARGEQFF. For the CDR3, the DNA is TGCAGCGTTGAATGGGCCCGGGGTGAGCAGTTCTTC.

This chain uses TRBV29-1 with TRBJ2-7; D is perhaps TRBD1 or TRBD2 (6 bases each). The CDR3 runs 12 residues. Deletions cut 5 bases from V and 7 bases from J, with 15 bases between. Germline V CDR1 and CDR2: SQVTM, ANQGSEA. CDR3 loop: CSVRRGAGEQYF. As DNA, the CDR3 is TGCAGCGTTCGAAGGGGGGCAGGGGAGCAGTACTTC.

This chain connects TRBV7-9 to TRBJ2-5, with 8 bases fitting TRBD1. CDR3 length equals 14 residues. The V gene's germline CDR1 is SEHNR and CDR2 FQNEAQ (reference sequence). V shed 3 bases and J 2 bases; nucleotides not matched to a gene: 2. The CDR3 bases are TGTGCCAGCAGCTTCGACAGGGGACAAGAGACCCAGTACTTC. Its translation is CASSFDRGQETQYF.

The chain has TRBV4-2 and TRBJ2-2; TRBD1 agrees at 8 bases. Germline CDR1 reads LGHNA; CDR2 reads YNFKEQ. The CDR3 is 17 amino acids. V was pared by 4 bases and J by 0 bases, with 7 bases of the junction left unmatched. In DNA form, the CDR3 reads TGTGCCAGCAGCCGAAACGGACAGGGCGCGAACACCGGGGAGCTGTTTTTT. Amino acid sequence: CASSRNGQGANTGELFF.

The CDR3 DNA is TGTGCCAGCAGCTTAGCGGGGGCTTCCTACAATGAGCAGTTCTTC. This gives the protein CASSLAGASYNEQFF. This sequence joins TRBV7-3 and TRBJ2-1; possible D gene TRBD2, 7 bases. Germline V CDR1 and CDR2: SGHTA, FQGTGA. With 2 bases removed from V and 1 base from J, the gap between germline ends came to 9 bases. The CDR3 spans 15 residues. The full variable domain, its missing parts supplied by reference TRBV7-3 and TRBJ2-1, is GAGVSQTPSNKVTEKGKYVELRCDPISGHTALYWYRQSLGQGPEFLIYFQGTGAADDSGLPNDRFFAVRPEGSVSTLKIQRTERGDSAVYLCASSLAGASYNEQFFGPGTRLTVL.

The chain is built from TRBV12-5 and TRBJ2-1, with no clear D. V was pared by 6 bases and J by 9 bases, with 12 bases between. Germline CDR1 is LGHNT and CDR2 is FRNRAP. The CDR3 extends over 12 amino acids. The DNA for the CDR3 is TGTGCTAGTGGACAGCACTGGGGTGAGCAGTTCTTC. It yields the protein CASGQHWGEQFF.

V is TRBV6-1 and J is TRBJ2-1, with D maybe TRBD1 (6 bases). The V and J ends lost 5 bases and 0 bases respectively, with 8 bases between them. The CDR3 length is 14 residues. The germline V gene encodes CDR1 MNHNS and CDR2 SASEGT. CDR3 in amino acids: CASSLRGSYNEQFF. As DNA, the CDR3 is TGTGCCAGCAGTCTCAGGGGCTCCTACAATGAGCAGTTCTTC.

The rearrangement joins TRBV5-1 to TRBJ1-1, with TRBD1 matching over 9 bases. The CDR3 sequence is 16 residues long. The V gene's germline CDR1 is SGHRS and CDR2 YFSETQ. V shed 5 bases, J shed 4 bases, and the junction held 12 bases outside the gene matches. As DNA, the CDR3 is TGCGCCAGCAGTGGGAAGGGGACAGGGCGGAGCACTGAAGCTTTCTTT. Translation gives CASSGKGTGRSTEAFF. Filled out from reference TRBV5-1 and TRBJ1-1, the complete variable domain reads KAGVTQTPRYLIKTRGQQVTLSCSPISGHRSVSWYQQTPGQGLQFLFEYFSETQRNKGNFPGRFSGRQFSNSRSEMNVSTLELGDSALYLCASSGKGTGRSTEAFFGQGTRLTVV.